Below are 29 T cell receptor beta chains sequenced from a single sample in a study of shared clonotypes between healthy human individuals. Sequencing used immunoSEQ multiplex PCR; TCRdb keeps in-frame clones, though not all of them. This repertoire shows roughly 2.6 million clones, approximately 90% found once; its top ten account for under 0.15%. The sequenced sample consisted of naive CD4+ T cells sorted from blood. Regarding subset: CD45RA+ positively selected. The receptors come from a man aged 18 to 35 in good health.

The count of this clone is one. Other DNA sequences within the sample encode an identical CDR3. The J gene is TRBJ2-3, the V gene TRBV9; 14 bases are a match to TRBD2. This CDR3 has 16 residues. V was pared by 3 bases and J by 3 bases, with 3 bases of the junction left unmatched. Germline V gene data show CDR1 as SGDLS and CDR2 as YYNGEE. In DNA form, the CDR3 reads TGTGCCAGCAGCGCCAGGACTAGCGGGGGGACAGATACGCAGTATTTT. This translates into CASSARTSGGTDTQYF. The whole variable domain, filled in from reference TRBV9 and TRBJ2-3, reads DSGVTQTPKHLITATGQRVTLRCSPRSGDLSVYWYQQSLDQGLQFLIQYYNGEERAKGNILERFSAQQFPDLHSELNLSSLELGDSALYFCASSARTSGGTDTQYFGPGTRLTVL.

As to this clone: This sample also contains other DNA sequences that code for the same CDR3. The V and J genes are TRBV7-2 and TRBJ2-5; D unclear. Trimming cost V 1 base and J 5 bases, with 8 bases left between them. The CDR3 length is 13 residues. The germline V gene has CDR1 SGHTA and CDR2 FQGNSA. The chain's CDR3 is CASSLGGWETQYF. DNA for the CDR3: TGTGCCAGCAGCTTAGGGGGTTGGGAGACCCAGTACTTC.

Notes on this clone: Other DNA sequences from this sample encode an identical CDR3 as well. The CDR3 here is CASSLPGGSGNTIYF. The CDR3 region has the DNA TGTGCCAGCAGCTTGCCAGGTGGCTCTGGAAACACCATATATTTT. The chain carries TRBV5-4 and TRBJ1-3; D remains ambiguous. V was trimmed by 1 base and J by 0 bases, leaving 8 bases between them. Germline CDR1 and CDR2: SGHNT and YYREEE (reference sequence). CDR3 length equals 15 residues.

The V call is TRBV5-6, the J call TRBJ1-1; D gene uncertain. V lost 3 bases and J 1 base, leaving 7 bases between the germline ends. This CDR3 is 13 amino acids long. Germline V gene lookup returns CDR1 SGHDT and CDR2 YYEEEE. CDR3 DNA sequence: TGTGCCAGCAGCTGGTCGGGGAACACTGAAGCTTTCTTT. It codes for CASSWSGNTEAFF.

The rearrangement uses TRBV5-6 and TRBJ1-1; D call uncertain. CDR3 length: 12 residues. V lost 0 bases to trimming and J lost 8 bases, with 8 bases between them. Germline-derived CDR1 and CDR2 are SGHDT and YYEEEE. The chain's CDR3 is CASSLGGREAFF. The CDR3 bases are TGTGCCAGCAGCTTGGGTGGCAGAGAAGCTTTCTTT.

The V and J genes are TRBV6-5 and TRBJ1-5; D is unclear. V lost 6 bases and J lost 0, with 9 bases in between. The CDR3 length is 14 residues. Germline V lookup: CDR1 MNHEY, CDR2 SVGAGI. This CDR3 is CASRDGYSNQPQHF. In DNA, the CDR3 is TGTGCCAGCAGGGACGGGTATAGCAATCAGCCCCAGCATTTT.

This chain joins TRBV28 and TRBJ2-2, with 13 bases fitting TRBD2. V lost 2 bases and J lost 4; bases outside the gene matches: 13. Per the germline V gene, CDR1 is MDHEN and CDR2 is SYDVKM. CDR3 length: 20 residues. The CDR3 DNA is TGTGCCAGCAGTTTAAGGTTGTTACTAGCGGGGGGGCGAGGCACCGGGGAGCTGTTTTTT. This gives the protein CASSLRLLLAGGRGTGELFF.

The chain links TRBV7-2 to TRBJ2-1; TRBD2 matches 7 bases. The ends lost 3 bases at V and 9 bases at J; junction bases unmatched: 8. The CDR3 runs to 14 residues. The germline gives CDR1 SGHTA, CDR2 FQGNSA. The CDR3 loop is CASSLVGGPSEQFF. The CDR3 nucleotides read TGTGCCAGCAGCTTGGTGGGAGGGCCATCTGAGCAGTTCTTC. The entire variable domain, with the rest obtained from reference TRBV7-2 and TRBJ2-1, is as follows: GAGVSQSPSNKVTEKGKDVELRCDPISGHTALYWYRQSLGQGLEFLIYFQGNSAPDKSGLPSDRFSAERTGGSVSTLTIQRTQQEDSAVYLCASSLVGGPSEQFFGPGTRLTVL.

For the CDR3, the DNA is TGTGCCAGCAGCCAAGACACAGATACGCAGTATTTT. This codes for CASSQDTDTQYF. The chain carries TRBV6-5 and TRBJ2-3; D is unresolved. V was pared by 6 bases and J by 2 bases, with 6 bases between. The CDR3 has 12 amino acids. Germline V gene data show CDR1 as MNHEY and CDR2 as SVGAGI.

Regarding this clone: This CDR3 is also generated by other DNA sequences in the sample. This CDR3 is CASSTDRGTEAFF. CDR3 coding DNA: TGTGCCAGCAGCACGGACAGGGGGACTGAAGCTTTCTTT. V usage is TRBV7-3 and J usage is TRBJ1-1, with 10 bases matching TRBD1. Germline V gene data show CDR1 as SGHTA and CDR2 as FQGTGA. J was trimmed by 5 bases and V by 5 bases; bases with no gene match: 2. The length of the CDR3 is 13 residues. Complete variable domain (other parts from reference TRBV7-3 and TRBJ1-1): GAGVSQTPSNKVTEKGKYVELRCDPISGHTALYWYRQSLGQGPEFLIYFQGTGAADDSGLPNDRFFAVRPEGSVSTLKIQRTERGDSAVYLCASSTDRGTEAFFGQGTRLTVV.

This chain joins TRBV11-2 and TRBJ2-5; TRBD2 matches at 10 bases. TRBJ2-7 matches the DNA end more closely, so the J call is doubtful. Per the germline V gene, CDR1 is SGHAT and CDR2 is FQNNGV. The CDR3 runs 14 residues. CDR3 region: CASSDLAGVYEQYF. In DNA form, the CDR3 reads TGTGCCAGCAGCGATCTAGCGGGAGTCTACGAGCAGTACTTC.

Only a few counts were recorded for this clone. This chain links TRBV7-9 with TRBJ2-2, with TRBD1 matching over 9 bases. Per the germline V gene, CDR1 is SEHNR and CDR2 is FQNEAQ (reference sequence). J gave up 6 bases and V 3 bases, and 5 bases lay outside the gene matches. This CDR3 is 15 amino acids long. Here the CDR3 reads CASSFRTGAAGELFF. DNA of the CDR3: TGTGCCAGCAGCTTCCGGACAGGGGCGGCCGGGGAGCTGTTTTTT. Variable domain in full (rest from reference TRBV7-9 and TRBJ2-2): DTGVSQNPRHKITKRGQNVTFRCDPISEHNRLYWYRQTLGQGPEFLTYFQNEAQLEKSRLLSDRFSAERPKGSFSTLEIQRTEQGDSAMYLCASSFRTGAAGELFFGEGSRLTVL.

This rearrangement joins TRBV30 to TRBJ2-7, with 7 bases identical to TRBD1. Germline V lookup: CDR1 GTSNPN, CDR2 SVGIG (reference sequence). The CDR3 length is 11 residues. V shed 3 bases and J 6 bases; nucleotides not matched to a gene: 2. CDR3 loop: CAWRTGSEQYF. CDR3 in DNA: TGTGCCTGGAGGACAGGGAGCGAGCAGTACTTC.

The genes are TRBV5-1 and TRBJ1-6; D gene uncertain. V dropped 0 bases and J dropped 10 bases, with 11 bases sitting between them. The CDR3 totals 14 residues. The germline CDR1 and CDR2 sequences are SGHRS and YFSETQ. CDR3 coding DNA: TGCGCCAGCAGCTTGGATCCTGGGAGATCACCCCTCCACTTT. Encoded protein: CASSLDPGRSPLHF.

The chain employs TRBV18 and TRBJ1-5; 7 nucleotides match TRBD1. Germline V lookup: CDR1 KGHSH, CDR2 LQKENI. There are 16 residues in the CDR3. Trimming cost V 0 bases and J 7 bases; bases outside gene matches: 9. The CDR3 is CASSPPLSGGDQPQHF. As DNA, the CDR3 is TGTGCCAGCTCACCACCTCTTTCAGGGGGGGACCAGCCCCAGCATTTT. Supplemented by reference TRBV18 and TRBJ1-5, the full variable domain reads NAGVMQNPRHLVRRRGQEARLRCSPMKGHSHVYWYRQLPEEGLKFMVYLQKENIIDESGMPKERFSAEFPKEGPSILRIQQVVRGDSAAYFCASSPPLSGGDQPQHFGDGTRLSIL.

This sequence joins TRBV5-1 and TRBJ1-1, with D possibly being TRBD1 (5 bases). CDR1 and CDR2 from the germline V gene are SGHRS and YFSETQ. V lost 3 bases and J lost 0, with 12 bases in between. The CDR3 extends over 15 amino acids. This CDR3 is CASSSRDTMNTEAFF. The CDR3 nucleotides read TGCGCCAGCAGCTCCAGGGATACTATGAACACTGAAGCTTTCTTT.

DNA for the CDR3: TGTGCCAGCAGCGTAGGAGTGGGAAACTACGAGCAGTACTTC. As protein: CASSVGVGNYEQYF. V and J are TRBV9 and TRBJ2-7; D is unresolved. Germline CDR1 and CDR2: SGDLS and YYNGEE. The CDR3 extends over 14 amino acids. Trimming cost V 0 bases and J 3 bases, with 10 bases left between them.

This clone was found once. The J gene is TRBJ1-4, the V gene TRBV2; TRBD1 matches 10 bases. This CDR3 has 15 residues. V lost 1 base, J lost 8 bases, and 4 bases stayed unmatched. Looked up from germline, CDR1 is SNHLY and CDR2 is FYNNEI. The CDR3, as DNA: TGTGCCAGCAGTGAAGGACAGGGGGCGGGCGAAAAACTGTTTTTT. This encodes CASSEGQGAGEKLFF.

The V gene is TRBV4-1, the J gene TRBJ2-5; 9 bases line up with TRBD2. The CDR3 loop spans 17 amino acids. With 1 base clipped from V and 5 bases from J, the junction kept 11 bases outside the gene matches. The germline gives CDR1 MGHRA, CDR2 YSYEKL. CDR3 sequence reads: CASSQAWPSGAGETQYF. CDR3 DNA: TGCGCCAGCAGCCAAGCGTGGCCTAGCGGGGCCGGGGAGACCCAGTACTTC.

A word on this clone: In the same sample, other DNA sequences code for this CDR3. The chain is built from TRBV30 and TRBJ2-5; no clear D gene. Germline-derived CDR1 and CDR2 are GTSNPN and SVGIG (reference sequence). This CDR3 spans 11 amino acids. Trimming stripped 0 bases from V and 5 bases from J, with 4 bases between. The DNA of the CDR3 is TGTGCCTGGAGTGTTTTGGAGACCCAGTACTTC. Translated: CAWSVLETQYF.

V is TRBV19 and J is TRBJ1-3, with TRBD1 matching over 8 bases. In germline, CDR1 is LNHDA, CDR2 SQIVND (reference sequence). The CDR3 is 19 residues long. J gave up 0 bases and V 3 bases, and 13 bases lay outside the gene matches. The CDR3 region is CASSIGTGRIILSGNTIYF. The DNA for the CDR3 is TGTGCCAGTAGTATCGGGACAGGCAGAATTATACTCTCTGGAAACACCATATATTTT.

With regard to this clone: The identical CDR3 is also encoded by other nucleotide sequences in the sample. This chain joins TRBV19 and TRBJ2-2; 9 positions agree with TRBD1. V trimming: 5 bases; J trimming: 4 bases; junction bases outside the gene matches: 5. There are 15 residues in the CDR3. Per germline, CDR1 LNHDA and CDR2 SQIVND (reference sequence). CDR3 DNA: TGTGCCAGTAGTGCACAGGGGGCTGGCACCGGGGAGCTGTTTTTT. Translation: CASSAQGAGTGELFF.

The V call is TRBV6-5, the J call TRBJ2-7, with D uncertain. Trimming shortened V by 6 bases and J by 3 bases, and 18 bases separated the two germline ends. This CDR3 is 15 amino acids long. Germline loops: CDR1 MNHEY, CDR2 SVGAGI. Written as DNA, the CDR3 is TGTGCCAGCAGCCGCGGAACAAAGAGGAACTACGAGCAGTACTTC. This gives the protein CASSRGTKRNYEQYF.

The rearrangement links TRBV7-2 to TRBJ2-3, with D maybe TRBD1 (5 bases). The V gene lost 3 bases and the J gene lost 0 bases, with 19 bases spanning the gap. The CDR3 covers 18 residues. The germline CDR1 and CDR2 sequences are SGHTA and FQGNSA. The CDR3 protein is CASSLNAGPASSTDTQYF. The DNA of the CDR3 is TGTGCCAGCAGCTTGAATGCAGGGCCAGCGTCTAGCACAGATACGCAGTATTTT.

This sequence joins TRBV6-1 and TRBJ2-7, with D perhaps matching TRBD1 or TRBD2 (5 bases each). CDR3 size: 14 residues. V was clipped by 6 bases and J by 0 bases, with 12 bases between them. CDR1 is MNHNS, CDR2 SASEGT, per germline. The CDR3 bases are TGTGCCAGCAGCGGGACGGGCTCCTCCTACGAGCAGTACTTC. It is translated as CASSGTGSSYEQYF.

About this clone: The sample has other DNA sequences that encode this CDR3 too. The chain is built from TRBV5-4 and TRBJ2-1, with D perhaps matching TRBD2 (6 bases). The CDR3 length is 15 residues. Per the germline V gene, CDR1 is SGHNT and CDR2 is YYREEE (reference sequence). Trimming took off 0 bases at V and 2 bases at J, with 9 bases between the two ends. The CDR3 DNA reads TGTGCCAGCAGCTTGGGCGGGGACCCCTACAATGAGCAGTTCTTC. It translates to CASSLGGDPYNEQFF.

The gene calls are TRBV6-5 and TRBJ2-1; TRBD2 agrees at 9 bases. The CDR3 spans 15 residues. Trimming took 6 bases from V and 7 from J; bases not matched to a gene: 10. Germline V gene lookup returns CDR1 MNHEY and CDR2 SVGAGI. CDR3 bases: TGTGCCAGCAGCCGCCGTCGTAGCGGGGGTAATGAGCAGTTCTTC. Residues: CASSRRRSGGNEQFF.

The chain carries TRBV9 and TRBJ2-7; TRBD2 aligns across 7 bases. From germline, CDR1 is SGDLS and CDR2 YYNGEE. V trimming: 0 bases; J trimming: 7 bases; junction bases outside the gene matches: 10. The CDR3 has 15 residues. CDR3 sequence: CASSVGPAGSAEQYF. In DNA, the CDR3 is TGTGCCAGCAGCGTAGGGCCAGCGGGGTCTGCGGAGCAGTACTTC. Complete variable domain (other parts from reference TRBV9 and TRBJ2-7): DSGVTQTPKHLITATGQRVTLRCSPRSGDLSVYWYQQSLDQGLQFLIQYYNGEERAKGNILERFSAQQFPDLHSELNLSSLELGDSALYFCASSVGPAGSAEQYFGPGTRLTVT.

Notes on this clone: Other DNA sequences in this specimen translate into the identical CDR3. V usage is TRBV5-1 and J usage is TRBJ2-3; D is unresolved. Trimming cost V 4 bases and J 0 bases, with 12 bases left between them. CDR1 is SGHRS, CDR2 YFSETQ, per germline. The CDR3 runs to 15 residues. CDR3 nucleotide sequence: TGCGCCAGCAGCCTTGCAGGTCCTAGCACAGATACGCAGTATTTT. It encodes CASSLAGPSTDTQYF.